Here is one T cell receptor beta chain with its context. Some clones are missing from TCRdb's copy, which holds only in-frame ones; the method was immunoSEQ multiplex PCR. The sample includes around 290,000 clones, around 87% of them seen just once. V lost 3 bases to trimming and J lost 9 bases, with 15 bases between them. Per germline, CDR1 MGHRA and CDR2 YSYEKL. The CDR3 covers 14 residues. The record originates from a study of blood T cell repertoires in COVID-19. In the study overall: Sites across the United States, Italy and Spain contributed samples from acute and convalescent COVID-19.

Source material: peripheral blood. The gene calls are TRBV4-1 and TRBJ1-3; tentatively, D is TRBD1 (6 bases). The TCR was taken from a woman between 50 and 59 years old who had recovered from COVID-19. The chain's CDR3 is CASSQGAGEGTIYF. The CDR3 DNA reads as TGCGCCAGCAGCCAGGGGGCAGGGGAGGGCACCATATATTTT.